These 5 T cell receptor beta chains share one sample of origin, sequenced in a study of radiation and T cells in renal cell carcinoma. The method was immunoSEQ multiplex PCR; TCRdb's version includes in-frame clones alone and lacks a portion of them. The sample has about 130,000 clones; 70% to 90% are singletons. The time point here: baseline pretreatment blood. Indicated treatment: 15 Gy SBRT to primary tumor, nephrectomy 4 weeks later. The input for sequencing was blood, taken from a patient whose treatment included radiotherapy and nephrectomy. These receptors were taken from a woman in her forties or fifties with renal cell carcinoma.

The J gene is TRBJ1-4, the V gene TRBV11-2; D may be TRBD1 (5 bases). Germline V gene data show CDR1 as SGHAT and CDR2 as FQNNGV. The ends were cut back, 5 bases at V and 7 bases at J, with 14 bases in the middle. This CDR3 is 14 amino acids long. This CDR3 reads CASSPERGSEKLFF. The CDR3 DNA reads TGTGCCAGCAGCCCCGAGAGGGGCAGTGAAAAACTGTTTTTT.

V and J are TRBV19 and TRBJ2-7; 7 nucleotides match TRBD1. J gave up 3 bases and V 4 bases, and 9 bases lay outside the gene matches. The CDR3 length is 15 residues. Germline V gene sequence: CDR1 LNHDA, CDR2 SQIVND (reference sequence). For the CDR3, the DNA is TGTGCCAGTAGTACCGACAGGGCTTCTCTCTACGAGCAGTACTTC. Residues: CASSTDRASLYEQYF.

The rearrangement links TRBV7-9 to TRBJ1-1; D perhaps matches TRBD1 (5 bases). The V gene's germline CDR1 is SEHNR and CDR2 FQNEAQ (reference sequence). CDR3 length: 14 amino acids. The V end lost 3 bases, the J end lost 3 bases, and 11 bases lay between the germline ends. The CDR3 loop reads CASSFSGGDTEAFF. CDR3 sequence (DNA): TGTGCCAGCAGCTTTTCGGGGGGAGACACTGAAGCTTTCTTT.

V and J are TRBV19 and TRBJ1-1; 12 nucleotides agree with TRBD1. The CDR3 contains 14 residues. With 6 bases clipped from V and 4 bases from J, the junction kept 3 bases outside the gene matches. CDR1 and CDR2 from the germline V gene are LNHDA and SQIVND (reference sequence). The CDR3, as DNA: TGTGCCAGTAGGCTGGGACAGGGGGCCACTGAAGCTTTCTTT. This sequence encodes CASRLGQGATEAFF.

As for this clone: At the DNA level, this CDR3 is encoded by other sequences in the same sample as well. V and J are TRBV7-2 and TRBJ1-5; D uncertain. Germline assignment: CDR1 SGHTA and CDR2 FQGNSA. Trimming removed 3 bases at V and 3 bases at J, with 6 bases between. The CDR3 has 13 amino acids. The CDR3 sequence is CASSLGPNQPQHF. For the CDR3, the DNA is TGTGCCAGCAGCTTGGGCCCCAATCAGCCCCAGCATTTT. Full variable domain (missing parts from reference TRBV7-2 and TRBJ1-5): GAGVSQSPSNKVTEKGKDVELRCDPISGHTALYWYRQSLGQGLEFLIYFQGNSAPDKSGLPSDRFSAERTGGSVSTLTIQRTQQEDSAVYLCASSLGPNQPQHFGDGTRLSIL.